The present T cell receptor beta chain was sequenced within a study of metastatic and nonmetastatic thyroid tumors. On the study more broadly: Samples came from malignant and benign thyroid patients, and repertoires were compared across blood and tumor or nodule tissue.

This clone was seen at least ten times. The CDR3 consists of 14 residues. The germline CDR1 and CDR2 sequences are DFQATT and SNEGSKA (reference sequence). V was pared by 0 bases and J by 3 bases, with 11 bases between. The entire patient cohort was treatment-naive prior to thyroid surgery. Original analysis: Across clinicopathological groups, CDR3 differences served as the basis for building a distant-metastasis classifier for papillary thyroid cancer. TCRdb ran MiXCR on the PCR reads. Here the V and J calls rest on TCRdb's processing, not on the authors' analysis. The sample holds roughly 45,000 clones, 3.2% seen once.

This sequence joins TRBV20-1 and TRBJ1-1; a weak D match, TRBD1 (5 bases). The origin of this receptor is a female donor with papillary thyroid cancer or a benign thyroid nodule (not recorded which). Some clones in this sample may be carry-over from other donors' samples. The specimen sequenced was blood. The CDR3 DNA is TGCAGTGCTAGAGATTATGGGGGGGACACTGAAGCTTTCTTT. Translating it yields CSARDYGGDTEAFF.